Following are 3 T cell receptor beta chains from one sample sequenced in a study of shared clonotypes between healthy human individuals. Clones were read by immunoSEQ multiplex PCR, and TCRdb kept only the in-frame ones, dropping some. Of roughly 2.4 million clones listed, 90% to 97% were seen once; the top ten hold roughly 0.13%. The sequenced sample was naive CD4+ T cells sorted from blood. As for subset: CD45RA+ positively selected. These receptors were collected from a man younger than 35 in good health.

The V call is TRBV28, the J call TRBJ1-6; the D is unclear. Germline CDR1 reads MDHEN; CDR2 reads SYDVKM. Trimming stripped 2 bases from V and 10 bases from J, with 3 bases between. This CDR3 is 11 amino acids long. CDR3 in DNA: TGTGCCAGCAGTTTAGAATCACCCCTCCACTTT. The encoded protein is CASSLESPLHF.

The chain joins TRBV4-1 to TRBJ2-3; D is uncertain. This CDR3 is 18 amino acids long. Germline CDR1 reads MGHRA; CDR2 reads YSYEKL. V lost 0 bases, J lost 3 bases, and 19 bases lay in between. The CDR3 nucleotides are TGCGCCAGCAGCCAAGATCTTACGGCCCTACCAATGACAGATACGCAGTATTTT. Its translation: CASSQDLTALPMTDTQYF.

The rearrangement uses TRBV5-1 and TRBJ2-3, with D unclear. CDR3 size: 13 residues. The germline gives CDR1 SGHRS, CDR2 YFSETQ. Trimming stripped 4 bases from V and 8 bases from J, with 14 bases between. Here the CDR3 DNA reads TGCGCCAGCAGCCGAGGATTTACGGGTACGCAGTATTTT. It is translated as CASSRGFTGTQYF.